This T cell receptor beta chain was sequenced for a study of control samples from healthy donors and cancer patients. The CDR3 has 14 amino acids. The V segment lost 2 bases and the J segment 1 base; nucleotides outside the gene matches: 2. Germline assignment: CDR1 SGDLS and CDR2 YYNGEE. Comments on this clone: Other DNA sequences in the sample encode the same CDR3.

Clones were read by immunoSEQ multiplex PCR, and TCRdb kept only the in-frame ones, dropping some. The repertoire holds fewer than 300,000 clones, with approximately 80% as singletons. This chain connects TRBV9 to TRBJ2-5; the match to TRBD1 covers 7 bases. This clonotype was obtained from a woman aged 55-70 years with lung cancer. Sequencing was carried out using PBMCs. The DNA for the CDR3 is TGTGCCAGCAGCGTCGGGACAGTCCAAGAGACCCAGTACTTC. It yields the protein CASSVGTVQETQYF.